This T cell receptor (beta chain) originates from a study of T cell changes during pregnancy in multiple sclerosis. This clone was seen only once. The V segment lost 3 bases and the J segment 3 bases; nucleotides outside the gene matches: 12. The CDR3 is made up of 17 amino acids. CDR1 SGDLS and CDR2 YYNGEE come from the germline V gene. Here immunoSEQ multiplex PCR was the method, and the copy in TCRdb shows in-frame clones only, minus some. The sample lists tens of thousands of clones, around 93% occurring once. The sample was peripheral blood, taken in the first trimester of pregnancy. The V and J genes are TRBV9 and TRBJ2-3, with 8 bases aligning to TRBD2. The sequence derives from a female donor in good health, enrolled as a control in a pregnancy study. CDR3 residues: CASSERGVAGITDTQYF. DNA of the CDR3: TGTGCCAGCAGCGAACGGGGGGTAGCGGGGATTACAGATACGCAGTATTTT.